This passage covers 15 T cell receptor beta chains from one sample sequenced in a study of CD8 T cells in Susac syndrome. cDNA came from approximately 0.5 to 1 ug RNA primed by random hexamers. One entry per CDR3 protein results from TCRdb running MiXCR on the immunoSEQ multiplex PCR reads. The data hold over 150,000 distinct CDR3 sequences, with approximately 94% observed a single time. What was sequenced was CD4+ T cells from PBMCs. All receptors come from a human donor with multiple sclerosis.

V usage is TRBV2 and J usage is TRBJ2-2; 9 bases match TRBD2. The junction had 4 bases not matched to a gene; V was cut back by 8 bases and J by 3 bases. The CDR3 is 14 residues long. Germline values: CDR1 SNHLY, CDR2 FYNNEI. Here the CDR3 DNA reads TGTGCCAGCCGACGACTAGCGGACACCGGGGAGCTGTTTTTT. Translating gives CASRRLADTGELFF. Based on the CDR3 plus reference TRBV2 and TRBJ2-2, the full variable domain is EPEVTQTPSHQVTQMGQEVILRCVPISNHLYFYWYRQILGQKVEFLVSFYNNEISEKSEIFDDQFSVERPDGSNFTLKIRSTKLEDSAMYFCASRRLADTGELFFGEGSRLTVL.

V and J are TRBV7-8 and TRBJ1-6; D possibly corresponds to TRBD1 (6 bases). From germline, CDR1 is SGHVS and CDR2 FQNEAQ. The CDR3 totals 14 residues. V lost 1 base and J lost 9, with 10 bases in between. The CDR3 DNA is TGTGCCAGCAGCTTAGTTAGGGGGGGTTCACCCCTCCACTTT. It is translated as CASSLVRGGSPLHF.

The J gene is TRBJ2-2, the V gene TRBV27; the D gene is possibly TRBD1 (5 bases). Per germline, CDR1 MNHEY and CDR2 SMNVEV (reference sequence). V was cut by 5 bases and J by 1 base, with 11 bases left in between. CDR3 length: 15 residues. The CDR3 nucleotides read TGTGCCAGCAGTGCAGGGTTCTTGAACACCGGGGAGCTGTTTTTT. Translating it yields CASSAGFLNTGELFF.

The V call is TRBV7-2, the J call TRBJ2-5, with D possibly matching TRBD1 (6 bases). Germline lookup yields CDR1 SGHTA and CDR2 FQGNSA. The CDR3 extends over 16 amino acids. V lost 8 bases, J lost 1 base, and 20 bases lay in between. The CDR3 here is CASASGQSPSQETQYF. The CDR3 nucleotides read TGTGCCAGCGCGTCTGGACAGAGCCCCTCCCAAGAGACCCAGTACTTC.

The gene calls are TRBV12-3 or TRBV12-4 and TRBJ2-7; D is undetermined. Trimming stripped 2 bases from V and 7 bases from J, with 9 bases between. CDR3 length: 12 residues. CDR3 protein: CASSLTFGEQYF. CDR3 coding DNA: TGTGCCAGCAGTTTAACCTTCGGGGAGCAGTACTTC.

This chain joins TRBV29-1 and TRBJ2-5; 7 bases align to TRBD1. This CDR3 has 12 amino acids. CDR1 and CDR2 (germline): SQVTM, ANQGSEA. The ends lost 6 bases at V and 2 bases at J; junction bases unmatched: 3. The CDR3 coding sequence is TGCAGCGTCGACAGGGAGCAAGAGACCCAGTACTTC. This encodes CSVDREQETQYF.

This clonotype was observed a single time. The CDR3 sequence: CASSLLAGGISYNEQFF. CDR3 nucleotide sequence: TGTGCCAGCAGCTTATTAGCGGGAGGGATATCCTACAATGAGCAGTTCTTC. The chain carries TRBV5-5 and TRBJ2-1; 11 bases align to TRBD2. With 2 bases clipped from V and 1 base from J, the junction kept 5 bases outside the gene matches. There are 17 residues in the CDR3. Germline V gene data show CDR1 as SGHKS and CDR2 as YYEKEE (reference sequence). Using reference TRBV5-5 and TRBJ2-1 for the parts outside the CDR3, the full variable domain is DAGVTQSPTHLIKTRGQQVTLRCSPISGHKSVSWYQQVLGQGPQFIFQYYEKEERGRGNFPDRFSARQFPNYSSELNVNALLLGDSALYLCASSLLAGGISYNEQFFGPGTRLTVL.

This sequence joins TRBV28 and TRBJ1-5; no clear D. Per the germline V gene, CDR1 is MDHEN and CDR2 is SYDVKM. V was trimmed by 3 bases and J by 1 base, leaving 7 bases between them. The CDR3 sequence is 14 residues long. The CDR3 is CASSFRRSNQPQHF. CDR3 nucleotides: TGTGCCAGCAGTTTTCGGCGGAGCAATCAGCCCCAGCATTTT.

The chain couples TRBV14 to TRBJ2-4; TRBD1 is a possible D gene (6 bases). This CDR3 spans 16 amino acids. Germline-derived CDR1 and CDR2 are SGHDN and FVKESK. Trimming took off 0 bases at V and 1 base at J, with 10 bases between the two ends. This CDR3 reads CASSQEGAGAKNIQYF. CDR3 in DNA: TGTGCCAGCAGCCAAGAGGGGGCCGGGGCCAAAAACATTCAGTACTTC.

This clonotype appeared a single time. The rearrangement links TRBV10-3 to TRBJ2-3; D is unresolved. Germline V gene sequence: CDR1 ENHRY, CDR2 SYGVKD. Trimming cost V 3 bases and J 1 base, with 11 bases left between them. The length of the CDR3 is 15 residues. CDR3 nucleotides: TGTGCCATCAGTGATGTGGGTATCGGCACAGATACGCAGTATTTT. As protein: CAISDVGIGTDTQYF.

V gene TRBV28 combines with J gene TRBJ2-7; 9 bases are shared with TRBD2. J lost 0 bases, V lost 6 bases, and 3 bases had no gene match. The CDR3 runs 14 residues. CDR1 MDHEN and CDR2 SYDVKM come from the germline V gene. DNA for the CDR3: TGTGCCAGCAGCCAGCGGGGGGACTCCTACGAGCAGTACTTC. Protein sequence: CASSQRGDSYEQYF.

The J gene is TRBJ2-7, the V gene TRBV19, with D maybe TRBD2 (5 bases). The CDR3 totals 14 residues. Deletions cut 5 bases from V and 3 bases from J, with 14 bases between. Per germline, CDR1 LNHDA and CDR2 SQIVND (reference sequence). CDR3 DNA sequence: TGTGCCAGTAGTGGGCCCCTCGGGATCTACGAGCAGTACTTC. This translates into CASSGPLGIYEQYF.

The CDR3: CASRFRGSMNTEAFF. In nucleotides, the CDR3 is TGTGCCAGCAGATTCAGGGGCAGCATGAACACTGAAGCTTTCTTT. The rearrangement links TRBV3-1 to TRBJ1-1; the D gene is possibly TRBD1 (6 bases). The length of the CDR3 is 15 residues. The V end was cut by 6 bases, the J end by 0 bases, with 14 bases between. The germline gives CDR1 LGHDT, CDR2 YNNKEL (reference sequence).

The J gene is TRBJ2-3, the V gene TRBV20-1, with TRBD2 identical over 11 bases. This CDR3 contains 16 residues. Germline assignment: CDR1 DFQATT and CDR2 SNEGSKA (reference sequence). CDR3: CSLSGGAKGFTDTQYF. In nucleotides, the CDR3 is TGCAGCCTTAGCGGGGGGGCCAAAGGATTCACAGATACGCAGTATTTT.

The V and J genes are TRBV28 and TRBJ2-2; a possible D gene is TRBD1 (5 bases). The V gene's germline CDR1 is MDHEN and CDR2 SYDVKM. This CDR3 comprises 13 residues. V gave up 7 bases and J gave up 4 bases, with 10 bases separating them. The CDR3 here is CASIDSSTGELFF. In DNA form, the CDR3 reads TGTGCCAGCATTGACAGCTCCACCGGGGAGCTGTTTTTT.